These 30 T cell receptor beta chains share one sample of origin, sequenced in a study of shared clonotypes between healthy human individuals. Produced via immunoSEQ multiplex PCR; TCRdb's table is partial and in-frame only. The data hold about 680,000 clones, with around 72% observed a single time. The sequencing sample was made of memory CD4+ T cells sorted from blood. Subset described: CD45RA-negative fraction. All receptors derive from a woman younger than 45 in good health.

The chain carries TRBV28 and TRBJ2-7, with TRBD1 matching over 8 bases. The V and J ends lost 5 bases and 0 bases, in that order; junction bases with no gene match: 6. This CDR3 has 15 amino acids. CDR1 is MDHEN, CDR2 SYDVKM, per germline. The CDR3 DNA is TGTGCCAGCAGTGACCGGGACAGGAGCTCCTACGAGCAGTACTTC. It yields the protein CASSDRDRSSYEQYF.

The CDR3 loop is CASSFTGSQPQHF. The CDR3 region has the DNA TGCGCCAGCAGCTTCACAGGGTCCCAGCCCCAGCATTTT. The V gene is TRBV5-1, the J gene TRBJ1-5, with D possibly matching TRBD1 (6 bases). The CDR3 spans 13 residues. Trimming took 2 bases from V and 7 from J, leaving 10 bases between them. Germline CDR1 and CDR2: SGHRS and YFSETQ. Using reference TRBV5-1 and TRBJ1-5 for the parts outside the CDR3, the full variable domain is KAGVTQTPRYLIKTRGQQVTLSCSPISGHRSVSWYQQTPGQGLQFLFEYFSETQRNKGNFPGRFSGRQFSNSRSEMNVSTLELGDSALYLCASSFTGSQPQHFGDGTRLSIL.

The chain uses TRBV11-2 and TRBJ1-2; 10 nucleotides agree with TRBD1. After removal of 7 bases from V and 8 bases from J, the junction contained 10 bases not matched to a gene. The germline CDR1 and CDR2 sequences are SGHAT and FQNNGV. The CDR3 length is 14 residues. CDR3 DNA sequence: TGTGCCAGCACCGCCGGGACAGGGGTAGGAGGCTACACCTTC. Its translation is CASTAGTGVGGYTF.

The V gene is TRBV2, the J gene TRBJ1-2, with D uncertain. This CDR3 spans 15 amino acids. Germline CDR1 and CDR2: SNHLY and FYNNEI. Trimming stripped 8 bases from V and 0 bases from J, with 16 bases between. The CDR3 nucleotides are TGTGCCAGCCTCGAACGGGCTGTGTCTAACTATGGCTACACCTTC. Its translation is CASLERAVSNYGYTF. Using reference TRBV2 and TRBJ1-2 for the parts outside the CDR3, the full variable domain is EPEVTQTPSHQVTQMGQEVILRCVPISNHLYFYWYRQILGQKVEFLVSFYNNEISEKSEIFDDQFSVERPDGSNFTLKIRSTKLEDSAMYFCASLERAVSNYGYTFGSGTRLTVV.

J is TRBJ1-5 and V is TRBV28; D is uncertain. With 6 bases removed from V and 1 base from J, the gap between germline ends came to 10 bases. CDR1 and CDR2 (germline): MDHEN, SYDVKM. The CDR3 has 14 amino acids. The CDR3 loop is CASSLWQSNQPQHF. CDR3 nucleotides: TGTGCCAGCAGCCTGTGGCAAAGCAATCAGCCCCAGCATTTT.

The J gene is TRBJ1-1, the V gene TRBV6-5; D gene unclear. The V and J ends lost 5 bases and 11 bases respectively, with 15 bases between them. The CDR3 spans 12 residues. Germline CDR1 is MNHEY and CDR2 is SVGAGI. The chain's CDR3 is CASSDLHSVAFF. The CDR3 DNA sequence: TGTGCCAGCAGTGACCTGCATTCAGTTGCTTTCTTT.

The chain uses TRBV28 and TRBJ2-7; 8 nucleotides line up with TRBD1. CDR1 is MDHEN, CDR2 SYDVKM, per germline. V gave up 3 bases and J gave up 2 bases; unmatched junction bases: 3. The CDR3 has 14 residues. The CDR3 loop reads CASSLGQVPYEQYF. Here the CDR3 DNA reads TGTGCCAGCAGTTTGGGACAGGTCCCCTACGAGCAGTACTTC.

The chain carries TRBV6-6 and TRBJ2-7, with 12 bases fitting TRBD2. Germline V gives CDR1 MNHNY, CDR2 SVGAGI (reference sequence). The CDR3 sequence is 16 residues long. The V segment lost 5 bases and the J segment 6 bases; nucleotides outside the gene matches: 11. The CDR3 is CASSLPSGRAPGEQYF. The CDR3 DNA is TGTGCCAGCAGTCTTCCTAGCGGGAGGGCCCCGGGCGAGCAGTACTTC.

The chain combines TRBV30 with TRBJ2-7; no clear D. Per germline, CDR1 GTSNPN and CDR2 SVGIG (reference sequence). The CDR3 has 13 residues. Between the trimmed V and J ends, which lost 4 bases and 6 bases, there was a span of 16 bases. The CDR3 nucleotides are TGTGCCTGGAAGAAGGGTTTCGGGTCCGAGCAGTACTTC. Translated, it gives CAWKKGFGSEQYF.

The chain is built from TRBV4-2 and TRBJ2-3; 9 bases are a match to TRBD2. Germline values: CDR1 LGHNA, CDR2 YNFKEQ. The CDR3 contains 17 residues. Trimming took 1 base from V and 6 from J; bases not matched to a gene: 11. The chain's CDR3 is CASSQAKSSGAFDTQYF. As DNA, the CDR3 is TGTGCCAGCAGCCAAGCTAAATCTAGCGGGGCTTTTGATACGCAGTATTTT.

The rearrangement links TRBV18 to TRBJ2-7, with D unresolved. Germline-derived CDR1 and CDR2 are KGHSH and LQKENI. Trimming took 3 bases from V and 4 from J, leaving 19 bases between them. The CDR3 extends over 16 amino acids. CDR3 DNA: TGTGCCAGCTCACCCTCCTCTGGGTTTCTGGGGTACGAGCAGTACTTC. It codes for CASSPSSGFLGYEQYF.

The chain couples TRBV7-2 to TRBJ1-2; no firm D call. CDR3 length: 13 amino acids. Germline lookup yields CDR1 SGHTA and CDR2 FQGNSA. V lost 5 bases and J lost 2, with 9 bases in between. The CDR3 protein is CASSPMSNYGYTF. The CDR3 coding sequence is TGTGCCAGCAGCCCGATGTCGAACTATGGCTACACCTTC.

This chain uses TRBV5-1 with TRBJ1-4, with 7 bases identical to TRBD1. After removal of 4 bases from V and 0 bases from J, the junction contained 6 bases not matched to a gene. There are 16 residues in the CDR3. Per germline, CDR1 SGHRS and CDR2 YFSETQ. The CDR3 loop is CASSSGDSSTNEKLFF. CDR3 DNA: TGCGCCAGCAGCAGTGGGGACAGCTCAACTAATGAAAAACTGTTTTTT.

The rearrangement links TRBV7-9 to TRBJ1-1; D is perhaps TRBD1 (5 bases). V shed 3 bases and J shed 9 bases, with 11 bases lying between them. Germline assignment: CDR1 SEHNR and CDR2 FQNEAQ (reference sequence). The CDR3 has 12 amino acids. CDR3 loop: CASSFRAGKAFF. DNA of the CDR3: TGTGCCAGCAGCTTTCGGGCAGGGAAAGCTTTCTTT.

With respect to this clone: Other DNA sequences within the sample encode an identical CDR3. The gene calls are TRBV19 and TRBJ1-5; no clear D. Germline values: CDR1 LNHDA, CDR2 SQIVND (reference sequence). V was pared by 6 bases and J by 4 bases, with 10 bases between. This CDR3 is built from 13 residues. The CDR3 loop is CASSGSGNQPQHF. CDR3 DNA sequence: TGTGCCAGTAGCGGGTCGGGGAATCAGCCCCAGCATTTT.

The rearrangement links TRBV5-1 to TRBJ2-7; D is possibly TRBD1 (5 bases). The CDR3 covers 14 residues. Germline V gene sequence: CDR1 SGHRS, CDR2 YFSETQ. Trimming stripped 4 bases from V and 5 bases from J, with 16 bases between. The CDR3 DNA sequence: TGCGCCAGCAGCGGGGCGGAGTACGTCCACGAGCAGTACTTC. Translating gives CASSGAEYVHEQYF.

The J gene is TRBJ1-1, the V gene TRBV7-3, with D possibly matching TRBD1 (6 bases). Trimming stripped 5 bases from V and 6 bases from J, with 16 bases between. The germline CDR1 and CDR2 sequences are SGHTA and FQGTGA. The CDR3 extends over 14 amino acids. DNA of the CDR3: TGTGCCAGCAGCCCTGGACAGCGAGGGGCTGAAGCTTTCTTT. Its protein is CASSPGQRGAEAFF.

In its sample, this clone was seen a few times. Other DNA variants within this sample encode the same CDR3. The chain employs TRBV6-1 and TRBJ1-5; weak D call: TRBD1 (6 bases). This CDR3 comprises 15 residues. Germline CDR1 and CDR2: MNHNS and SASEGT. V lost 1 base to trimming and J lost 7 bases, with 14 bases between them. The CDR3 protein is CASSEGGGGPQPQHF. The CDR3 nucleotides read TGTGCCAGCAGTGAAGGTGGAGGGGGACCCCAGCCCCAGCATTTT.

The V and J genes are TRBV10-3 and TRBJ1-1; D unclear. Trimming cost V 1 base and J 1 base, with 10 bases left between them. From germline, CDR1 is ENHRY and CDR2 SYGVKD. The CDR3 runs 15 residues. The CDR3, as DNA: TGTGCCATCAGTGAGTTTGTGGTGGGGAACACTGAAGCTTTCTTT. This translates into CAISEFVVGNTEAFF.

The genes are TRBV15 and TRBJ1-4; D not certain. V was pared by 1 base and J by 0 bases, with 6 bases between. The CDR3 runs 15 residues. Germline CDR1 LNHNV, CDR2 YYDKDF (reference sequence). CDR3 loop: CATSRAVATNEKLFF. CDR3 bases: TGTGCCACCAGCAGAGCTGTCGCAACTAATGAAAAACTGTTTTTT.

This clone was recorded only once. The V and J genes are TRBV28 and TRBJ1-2, with D possibly TRBD1 on 5 matching bases. The CDR3 sequence is 14 residues long. The germline gives CDR1 MDHEN, CDR2 SYDVKM. Trimming removed 5 bases from V and 5 bases from J, with 15 bases in between. Written as DNA, the CDR3 is TGTGCCAGCAGTCGGACACTGACGTCTTATGGCTACACCTTC. Protein sequence: CASSRTLTSYGYTF.

CDR3 sequence reads: CASSMTGIFIPDEQYF. The CDR3 bases are TGTGCCAGTAGTATGACAGGGATATTCATCCCCGACGAGCAGTACTTC. The chain combines TRBV19 with TRBJ2-7, with 7 bases fitting TRBD1. Trimming cost V 3 bases and J 5 bases; bases outside gene matches: 13. CDR1 is LNHDA, CDR2 SQIVND, per germline (reference sequence). This CDR3 has 16 residues.

The CDR3 loop is CASSPPESSYNEQFF. In DNA form, the CDR3 reads TGCGCCAGCAGTCCTCCGGAAAGCTCCTACAATGAGCAGTTCTTC. J is TRBJ2-1 and V is TRBV5-1; D unresolved. The CDR3 sequence is 15 residues long. V was trimmed by 5 bases and J by 0 bases, leaving 12 bases between them. The germline V gene has CDR1 SGHRS and CDR2 YFSETQ.

The DNA of the CDR3 is TGCGCCAGCAGTTCTAGCGGGAGTATTGAGACCCAGTACTTC. Encoded protein: CASSSSGSIETQYF. The chain combines TRBV4-1 with TRBJ2-5; 10 bases agree with TRBD2. The germline V gene encodes CDR1 MGHRA and CDR2 YSYEKL. Losses at the gene ends were 6 bases for V and 5 bases for J; bases not matched to a gene: 6. This CDR3 is built from 14 residues.

Notes on this clone: The same CDR3 is also encoded by other DNA sequences in this sample. J is TRBJ2-3 and V is TRBV7-2; no clear D. The CDR3 is 14 amino acids. Germline V lookup: CDR1 SGHTA, CDR2 FQGNSA. V was shortened by 2 bases and J by 6 bases, with 12 bases between the two germline ends. CDR3 DNA: TGTGCCAGCAGCTTACTCCGAGGTGCCGATACGCAGTATTTT. Translation: CASSLLRGADTQYF.

The chain links TRBV13 to TRBJ1-2, with a possible D match to TRBD1 (6 bases). CDR1 and CDR2 (germline): PRHDT, FYEKMQ (reference sequence). Trimming cost V 5 bases and J 2 bases, with 18 bases left between them. This CDR3 contains 16 residues. The CDR3 loop reads CASSINRERGNYGYTF. CDR3 coding DNA: TGTGCCAGCAGCATCAACAGGGAGAGGGGAAACTATGGCTACACCTTC.

The CDR3 here is CASSVGTGTREAFF. CDR3 DNA sequence: TGTGCCAGCAGCGTAGGGACCGGGACAAGAGAGGCTTTCTTT. The J gene is TRBJ1-1, the V gene TRBV9, with a weak D call TRBD1 (6 bases). The CDR3 consists of 14 residues. CDR1 SGDLS and CDR2 YYNGEE come from the germline V gene. V lost 0 bases and J 11 bases, leaving 17 bases between the germline ends.

This clone appeared once. The chain recombines TRBV5-1 with TRBJ1-1; a weak D match, TRBD1 (5 bases). Germline V lookup: CDR1 SGHRS, CDR2 YFSETQ. The CDR3 extends over 14 amino acids. V was cut by 5 bases and J by 7 bases, with 18 bases left in between. The DNA for the CDR3 is TGCGCCAGCAGGGCCACCATCGGGGCAGTTGAAGCTTTCTTT. Its translation: CASRATIGAVEAFF.

This sequence joins TRBV2 and TRBJ1-5; 8 bases match TRBD1. CDR3 size: 15 residues. V trimming: 4 bases; J trimming: 6 bases; junction bases outside the gene matches: 8. Germline V gene lookup returns CDR1 SNHLY and CDR2 FYNNEI. The CDR3 reads CASSGSAGGLQPQHF. DNA for the CDR3: TGTGCCAGCAGTGGGTCGGCAGGGGGCCTTCAGCCCCAGCATTTT.

The rearrangement joins TRBV18 to TRBJ1-3, with D unclear. The ends were cut back, 0 bases at V and 0 bases at J, with 9 bases in the middle. This CDR3 has 16 residues. Germline V gene lookup returns CDR1 KGHSH and CDR2 LQKENI. The chain's CDR3 is CASSPPAADSGNTIYF. Written as DNA, the CDR3 is TGTGCCAGCTCACCACCCGCCGCGGACTCTGGAAACACCATATATTTT.